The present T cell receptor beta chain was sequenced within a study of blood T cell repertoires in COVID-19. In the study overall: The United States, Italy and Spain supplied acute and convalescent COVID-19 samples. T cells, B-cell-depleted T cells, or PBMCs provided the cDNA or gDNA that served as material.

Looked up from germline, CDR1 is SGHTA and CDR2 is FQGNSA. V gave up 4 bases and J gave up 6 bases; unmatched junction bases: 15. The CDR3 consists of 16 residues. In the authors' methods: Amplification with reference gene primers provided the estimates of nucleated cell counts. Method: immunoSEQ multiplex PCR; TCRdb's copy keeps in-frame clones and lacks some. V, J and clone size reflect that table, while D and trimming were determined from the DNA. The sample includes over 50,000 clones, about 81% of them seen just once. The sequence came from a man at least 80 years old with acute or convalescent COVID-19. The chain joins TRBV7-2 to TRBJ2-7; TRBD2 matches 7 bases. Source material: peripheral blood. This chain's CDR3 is CASSSFGAGTGGEQYF. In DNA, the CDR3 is TGTGCCAGCAGCTCCTTCGGGGCTGGAACGGGAGGCGAGCAGTACTTC.